The present T cell receptor beta chain was sequenced within a study of Ad26.COV2.S vaccination and SARS-CoV-2 variants. Overall study: Donor was assigned to the Ad26.COV2.S arm of trial COV1001. Once, or twice with 56 days between doses, Ad26.COV2.S was given intramuscularly.

J lost 7 bases, V lost 1 base, and 2 bases had no gene match. This CDR3 region has 15 residues. Germline assignment: CDR1 LGHDT and CDR2 YNNKEL (reference sequence). This table comes from immunoSEQ multiplex PCR, and its TCRdb copy is limited to in-frame clones, with some not included. The table records 350,000 to 500,000 clones, about 92% of them present only once. This sample's treatment: around 19 received Ad26.COV2.S at low or high dose, single or two shots; a few received placebo; per-sample allocation not given. Material that was analyzed had been drawn on day 63 after the first vaccine or placebo injection. This Boston cohort included adults aged 18-55 years.

The material was peripheral blood, obtained in a trial of Ad26.COV2.S vaccine versus placebo. The chain links TRBV3-1 (or the pseudogene TRBV3-2) to TRBJ2-1, with 12 nucleotides matching TRBD1. This clonotype was sampled from a person between 18 and 65 years old who received the Ad26.COV2.S COVID-19 vaccine or a placebo. The CDR3 spells CASSQAGQGANEQFF. The CDR3 bases are TGTGCCAGCAGCCAAGCGGGACAGGGGGCGAATGAGCAGTTCTTC.